The clone carrying this T cell receptor (beta chain) was counted once. This may be a read error, as it is one base from a much larger clone. This specimen comes from a study of CDR3 diversity in severe acne. MiXCR, run by TCRdb on the PCR reads, gives a single entry per CDR3 protein. This table has roughly 81,000 distinct CDR3 sequences, about half appearing once. The germline CDR1 and CDR2 sequences are MNHEY and SVGAGI. This CDR3 spans 15 amino acids. Sample: blood. The chain combines TRBV6-5 with TRBJ1-3; 7 nucleotides agree with TRBD1. This TCR was recovered from a male donor in good health, serving as a control. The CDR3 nucleotides read TGTGCCAGCAGGAGAAGGGGGCTGTCTGGAAACACCACATATTTT. Translation gives CASRRRGLSGNTTYF.